This T cell receptor (beta chain) was retrieved from a study of vaccination and CD4 T cells after COVID-19. About the research overall: The study enrolled six male and four female convalescents, two of whom were Hispanic. Study outcomes and limitations: It was found that, in convalescent patients, 304 of 307 vaccine-specific clones were spike mono-reactive.

This sample's treatment: approximately 11-day PBMC culture with coronavirus spike peptide pools or control peptides (ViraFEST assay). Per the germline V gene, CDR1 is MNHEY and CDR2 is SVGAGI. After removal of 4 bases from V and 4 bases from J, the junction contained 9 bases not matched to a gene. The CDR3 runs to 16 residues. With regard to this clonotype: The antigen remains unidentified.

Sequence data for DNA of cultured CD4+ T cells were generated by the Oncomine TCR Beta short-read assay. TCRdb fed the PCR reads into MiXCR, producing one record per CDR3 protein. There are 20,000 to 25,000 distinct CDR3 sequences in the sample; approximately 56% occur only once, and roughly 14% lies in the top ten. The source was CD4+ T cells from blood, cultured in vitro, collected after SARS-CoV-2 vaccination. The TCR sequence derives from a human donor who received a COVID-19 vaccine. The chain combines TRBV6-5 with TRBJ2-3, with TRBD2 identical over 9 bases. CDR3 protein: CASSSGRTSVADTQYF. Written as DNA, the CDR3 is TGTGCCAGCAGTTCAGGAAGGACTAGCGTGGCAGATACGCAGTATTTT.